The 29 T cell receptor beta chains below were found in one sample sequenced in a study of early T cells in non-severe SARS-CoV-2 infection. One entry per CDR3 protein, called by TCRdb with MiXCR from the 5' RACE reads. The sample holds 95,000 to 110,000 distinct CDR3 sequences, around 10% seen once. The material sequenced was whole blood. Receptor source: an adult who was a healthcare worker with PCR-confirmed SARS-CoV-2 infection or an uninfected control (not recorded which).

The chain links TRBV7-2 to TRBJ2-3, with TRBD1 matching over 10 bases. With V trimmed by 5 bases and J by 2 bases, 13 bases remained unmatched. Looked up from germline, CDR1 is SGHTA and CDR2 is FQGNSA. The CDR3 length is 18 residues. The CDR3 nucleotides are TGTGCCAGCAGCACCGCCTCGGGGACAGGGGCTCTCACAGATACGCAGTATTTT. Translating gives CASSTASGTGALTDTQYF. The whole variable domain, remainder taken from reference TRBV7-2 and TRBJ2-3, is GAGVSQSPSNKVTEKGKDVELRCDPISGHTALYWYRQSLGQGLEFLIYFQGNSAPDKSGLPSDRFSAERTGGSVSTLTIQRTQQEDSAVYLCASSTASGTGALTDTQYFGPGTRLTVL.

This clonotype was seen ten or more times. The chain combines TRBV28 with TRBJ2-7; 11 bases agree with TRBD2. The CDR3 totals 17 residues. V was pared by 6 bases and J by 6 bases, with 16 bases of the junction left unmatched. CDR1 MDHEN and CDR2 SYDVKM come from the germline V gene. The CDR3 nucleotides are TGTGCCAGCAGAGGCACTAGCGGGAGAGCCTTAGTCCTCGAGCAGTACTTC. This gives the protein CASRGTSGRALVLEQYF.

The chain recombines TRBV29-1 with TRBJ1-2; D unclear. Germline values: CDR1 SQVTM, CDR2 ANQGSEA. This CDR3 contains 11 residues. Trimming left V 5 bases short and J 1 base short, with 5 bases between. The CDR3 sequence: CSVIGNYGYTF. The CDR3, as DNA: TGCAGCGTTATCGGTAACTATGGCTACACCTTC.

The V call is TRBV27, the J call TRBJ2-2; 7 bases are a match to TRBD2. This CDR3 comprises 15 residues. Germline CDR1 and CDR2: MNHEY and SMNVEV (reference sequence). The V and J ends lost 5 bases and 1 base, in that order; junction bases with no gene match: 4. The CDR3: CASSPGLQNTGELFF. The DNA for the CDR3 is TGTGCCAGCAGTCCGGGACTACAGAACACCGGGGAGCTGTTTTTT.

V and J are TRBV11-2 and TRBJ2-7, with D hard to call. Germline CDR1 SGHAT, CDR2 FQNNGV. Trimming left V 3 bases short and J 1 base short, with 4 bases between. The CDR3 runs to 12 residues. CDR3 residues: CASSFGSYEQYF. Written as DNA, the CDR3 is TGTGCCAGCAGCTTCGGTTCCTACGAGCAGTACTTC.

This clonotype was seen at least ten times. The chain links TRBV27 to TRBJ2-1; 11 bases fit TRBD2. Germline V gene lookup returns CDR1 MNHEY and CDR2 SMNVEV (reference sequence). The CDR3 runs to 11 residues. Trimming removed 6 bases from V and 14 bases from J; junction bases left unmatched: 3. The CDR3 nucleotides read TGTGCCAGCAGGGAGGGACTAGCGGAGTTCTTC. Amino acids: CASREGLAEFF.

The chain has TRBV7-9 and TRBJ1-4, with no clear D. Germline lookup yields CDR1 SEHNR and CDR2 FQNEAQ (reference sequence). CDR3 length: 16 residues. V lost 1 base and J lost 7, with 16 bases in between. The CDR3 loop is CASSLETAAPPEKLFF. DNA for the CDR3: TGTGCCAGCAGCTTAGAAACAGCTGCCCCTCCTGAAAAACTGTTTTTT.

This clonotype was observed a few times. V and J are TRBV6-2 or TRBV6-3 and TRBJ2-7; 10 bases map to TRBD2. The CDR3 has 15 amino acids. CDR1 MNHEY and CDR2 SVGEGT come from the germline V gene. Trimming took 6 bases from V and 2 from J; bases not matched to a gene: 7. CDR3 sequence reads: CASSQIAGGTYEQYF. Written as DNA, the CDR3 is TGTGCCAGCAGCCAAATAGCGGGGGGAACCTACGAGCAGTACTTC.

The V call is TRBV6-5, the J call TRBJ2-3, with D possibly matching TRBD2 (5 bases). Trimming shortened V by 4 bases and J by 7 bases, and 9 bases separated the two germline ends. CDR3 length: 12 amino acids. The germline V gene encodes CDR1 MNHEY and CDR2 SVGAGI. This CDR3 is CASSSEGNTQYF. CDR3 DNA sequence: TGTGCCAGCAGTTCCGAGGGCAATACGCAGTATTTT.

This clonotype turned up a few times. V is TRBV14 and J is TRBJ2-7; possibly TRBD1 or TRBD2 for D (5 bases each). CDR3 length equals 15 residues. The V end lost 0 bases, the J end lost 2 bases, and 11 bases lay between the germline ends. Germline V gives CDR1 SGHDN, CDR2 FVKESK. CDR3 nucleotide sequence: TGTGCCAGCAGCCAAGATAATTGGGGACCCTACGAGCAGTACTTC. Translating gives CASSQDNWGPYEQYF.

This clonotype has a count of ten or more. This chain connects TRBV7-8 to TRBJ2-1, with D possibly being TRBD2 (6 bases). The CDR3 loop spans 15 amino acids. Germline V gene sequence: CDR1 SGHVS, CDR2 FQNEAQ. V lost 4 bases, J lost 2 bases, and 12 bases lay in between. The chain's CDR3 is CASSSPTRTYNEQFF. The CDR3 DNA follows: TGTGCCAGCAGCTCCCCGACTAGGACCTACAATGAGCAGTTCTTC.

This clonotype was counted between two and nine times. The chain is built from TRBV20-1 and TRBJ1-1; a weak D match, TRBD1 (5 bases). Trimming took off 1 base at V and 1 base at J, with 16 bases between the two ends. Germline V CDR1 and CDR2: DFQATT, SNEGSKA (reference sequence). CDR3 length: 16 amino acids. The CDR3 loop reads CSARGLRTFGNTEAFF. CDR3 DNA: TGCAGTGCTAGAGGCCTTAGGACATTCGGGAACACTGAAGCTTTCTTT.

This chain connects TRBV20-1 to TRBJ1-5; the D gene is possibly TRBD1 (5 bases). This CDR3 has 14 amino acids. Trimming took 1 base from V and 6 from J, leaving 13 bases between them. Germline V gives CDR1 DFQATT, CDR2 SNEGSKA (reference sequence). The CDR3 nucleotides are TGCAGTGCTAGAGCGGGGATGAGGGGTCAGCCCCAGCATTTT. Amino acids: CSARAGMRGQPQHF.

The V gene is TRBV6-2 or TRBV6-3, the J gene TRBJ1-5, with a possible D match to TRBD1 (6 bases). CDR3 length equals 13 residues. V was trimmed by 2 bases and J by 5 bases, leaving 7 bases between them. The germline V gene encodes CDR1 MNHEY and CDR2 SVGEGT. The CDR3 nucleotides are TGTGCCAGCAGTTACAGGGGGGATCAGCCCCAGCATTTT. This sequence encodes CASSYRGDQPQHF.

This clonotype has at least ten counts. V is TRBV28 and J is TRBJ1-1, with D uncertain. Germline loops: CDR1 MDHEN, CDR2 SYDVKM. V lost 5 bases and J 2 bases, leaving 12 bases between the germline ends. The CDR3 totals 14 residues. CDR3 residues: CASSPDQVNTEAFF. CDR3 bases: TGTGCCAGCAGTCCTGACCAAGTTAACACTGAAGCTTTCTTT. The full variable domain, its missing parts supplied by reference TRBV28 and TRBJ1-1, is DVKVTQSSRYLVKRTGEKVFLECVQDMDHENMFWYRQDPGLGLRLIYFSYDVKMKEKGDIPEGYSVSREKKERFSLILESASTNQTSMYLCASSPDQVNTEAFFGQGTRLTVV.

Regarding this clonotype: This sequence may be a read error, since a much larger clone differs from it by one base. This chain links TRBV5-1 with TRBJ2-4; D uncertain. CDR1 is SGHRS and CDR2 is YFSETQ in the germline V gene. V was shortened by 0 bases and J by 3 bases, with 4 bases between the two germline ends. CDR3 length: 13 residues. In DNA, the CDR3 is TGCGCCAGCAGCTTGGCAGACAAAAACATTCAGTACTTC. This translates into CASSLADKNIQYF.

This clonotype occurred a few times. V usage is TRBV11-2 and J usage is TRBJ2-7, with D perhaps TRBD1 or TRBD2 (5 bases each). V lost 5 bases and J 2 bases, leaving 13 bases between the germline ends. The CDR3 totals 14 residues. Per the germline V gene, CDR1 is SGHAT and CDR2 is FQNNGV. CDR3 nucleotide sequence: TGTGCCAGCAGCCACCGGGACCTCGCCTACGAGCAGTACTTC. Translated: CASSHRDLAYEQYF.

This clonotype came up a few times. This sequence joins TRBV7-9 and TRBJ2-3; possibly TRBD2 for D (5 bases). Germline values: CDR1 SEHNR, CDR2 FQNEAQ (reference sequence). The CDR3 spans 16 residues. V shed 2 bases and J shed 3 bases, with 15 bases lying between them. CDR3 protein: CASSLSSVRRTDTQYF. CDR3 sequence (DNA): TGTGCCAGCAGCTTATCTTCAGTTAGGAGGACAGATACGCAGTATTTT.

The J gene is TRBJ1-2, the V gene TRBV7-9, with no clear D. This CDR3 spans 12 amino acids. Trimming removed 4 bases from V and 7 bases from J, with 10 bases in between. Germline CDR1 reads SEHNR; CDR2 reads FQNEAQ (reference sequence). CDR3 in amino acids: CASSSRIVGYTF. The DNA for the CDR3 is TGTGCCAGCAGCTCCCGTATTGTTGGCTACACCTTC.

This clonotype was found many times. This sequence joins TRBV6-5 and TRBJ1-1; no firm D call. Germline V gene lookup returns CDR1 MNHEY and CDR2 SVGAGI. This CDR3 contains 15 residues. V dropped 6 bases and J dropped 6 bases, with 20 bases sitting between them. CDR3 protein: CASRDRAIRNAEAFF. DNA for the CDR3: TGTGCCAGCAGGGATCGGGCTATACGAAACGCTGAAGCTTTCTTT.

The sample holds many counts of this clonotype. V and J are TRBV2 and TRBJ1-5; D may be TRBD1 (5 bases). Trimming left V 6 bases short and J 6 bases short, with 12 bases between. CDR1 and CDR2 from the germline V gene are SNHLY and FYNNEI. The CDR3 consists of 13 residues. The CDR3 region is CASSEEGIQPQHF. The CDR3 nucleotides are TGTGCCAGCAGCGAGGAGGGGATTCAGCCCCAGCATTTT.

This clonotype has ten or more counts. The V call is TRBV11-3, the J call TRBJ1-1; no clear D. V was shortened by 4 bases and J by 1 base, with 7 bases between the two germline ends. Germline loops: CDR1 SGHNT, CDR2 YENEEA. The CDR3 consists of 13 residues. Written as DNA, the CDR3 is TGTGCCAGCAGCTCCCGGACGAACACTGAAGCTTTCTTT. The encoded protein is CASSSRTNTEAFF.

The chain employs TRBV10-3 and TRBJ1-1; D is undetermined. V gave up 3 bases and J gave up 4 bases, with 12 bases separating them. The CDR3 has 14 residues. Germline CDR1 and CDR2: ENHRY and SYGVKD. DNA of the CDR3: TGTGCCATCAGTGATGCTGAGGTTAGCACTGAAGCTTTCTTT. It is translated as CAISDAEVSTEAFF.

This clonotype was seen many times. This chain uses TRBV12-3 or TRBV12-4 with TRBJ2-1; a possible D gene is TRBD1 (6 bases). Trimming took off 7 bases at V and 4 bases at J, with 8 bases between the two ends. CDR3 size: 12 residues. The CDR3 bases are TGTGCCAGCAACAGGGTATACAATGAGCAGTTCTTC. Its protein product is CASNRVYNEQFF.

The V call is TRBV20-1, the J call TRBJ2-1, with TRBD2 matching 11 bases. Germline trimming cut 0 bases from V and 9 bases from J; bases unmatched to any gene: 4. Germline CDR1 DFQATT, CDR2 SNEGSKA (reference sequence). The CDR3 has 14 residues. The CDR3 region is CSARDTSGRFEQFF. In DNA form, the CDR3 reads TGCAGTGCTAGAGATACTAGCGGGAGATTTGAGCAGTTCTTC.

This clonotype occurred a few times. The chain combines TRBV19 with TRBJ2-3; TRBD2 matches 7 bases. From germline, CDR1 is LNHDA and CDR2 SQIVND (reference sequence). The V and J ends lost 1 base and 1 base, in that order; junction bases with no gene match: 2. This CDR3 has 15 amino acids. This CDR3 is CASSIGLAGTDTQYF. DNA for the CDR3: TGTGCCAGTAGTATAGGTCTAGCGGGCACAGATACGCAGTATTTT.

This rearrangement joins TRBV15 to TRBJ2-1; D gene unclear. The CDR3 loop spans 15 amino acids. Germline V lookup: CDR1 LNHNV, CDR2 YYDKDF (reference sequence). The V and J ends lost 5 bases and 2 bases respectively, with 13 bases between them. The CDR3 bases are TGTGCCACCAGCCCGATGCCCGACGCCTACAATGAGCAGTTCTTC. The encoded protein is CATSPMPDAYNEQFF.

This clonotype turned up a few times. The J gene is TRBJ2-1, the V gene TRBV7-2; maybe TRBD2 (6 bases). Trimming stripped 1 base from V and 7 bases from J, with 14 bases between. The length of the CDR3 is 15 residues. Germline V CDR1 and CDR2: SGHTA, FQGNSA. DNA of the CDR3: TGTGCCAGCAGCTTAGTGACGGGAGTAGGAAATGAGCAGTTCTTC. This sequence encodes CASSLVTGVGNEQFF.

This clonotype came up many times. The chain links TRBV4-3 to TRBJ2-7, with 11 bases aligning to TRBD1. In germline, CDR1 is LGHNA, CDR2 YSLEER. The J segment lost 5 bases and the V segment lost 0 bases, leaving 9 bases of the junction unmatched. The CDR3 has 17 residues. CDR3 protein: CASSQDYSGTGGHEQYF. CDR3 DNA: TGCGCCAGCAGCCAAGATTACTCCGGGACAGGGGGGCACGAGCAGTACTTC.